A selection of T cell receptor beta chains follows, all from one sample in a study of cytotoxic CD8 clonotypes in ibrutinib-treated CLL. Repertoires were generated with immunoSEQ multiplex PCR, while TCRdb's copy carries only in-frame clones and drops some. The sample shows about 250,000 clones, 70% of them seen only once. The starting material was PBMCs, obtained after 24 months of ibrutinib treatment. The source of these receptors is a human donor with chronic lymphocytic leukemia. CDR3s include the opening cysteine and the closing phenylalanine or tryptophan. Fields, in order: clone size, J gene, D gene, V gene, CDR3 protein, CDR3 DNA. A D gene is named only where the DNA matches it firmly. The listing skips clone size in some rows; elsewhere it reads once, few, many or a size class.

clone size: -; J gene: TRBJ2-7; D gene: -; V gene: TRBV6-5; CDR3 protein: CASSYWGRDHEQYF; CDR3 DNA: TGTGCCAGCAGTTACTGGGGCAGGGACCACGAGCAGTACTTC
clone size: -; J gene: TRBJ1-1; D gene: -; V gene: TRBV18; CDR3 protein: CASSLARPEAFF; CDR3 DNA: TGTGCCAGCTCACTAGCCAGACCTGAAGCTTTCTTT
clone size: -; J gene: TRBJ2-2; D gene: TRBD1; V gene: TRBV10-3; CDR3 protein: CAISLQGQNTGELFF; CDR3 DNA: TGTGCCATCTCGCTACAGGGGCAAAACACCGGGGAGCTGTTTTTT
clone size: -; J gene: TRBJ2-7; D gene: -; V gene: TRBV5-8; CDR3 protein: CASSFRAVPYEQYF; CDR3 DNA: TGTGCCAGCAGCTTCCGCGCCGTTCCCTACGAGCAGTACTTC
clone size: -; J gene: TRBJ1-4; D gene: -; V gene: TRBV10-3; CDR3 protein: CAISESPQVKDEKLFF; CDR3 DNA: TGTGCCATCAGTGAGTCCCCACAAGTTAAGGATGAAAAACTGTTTTTT
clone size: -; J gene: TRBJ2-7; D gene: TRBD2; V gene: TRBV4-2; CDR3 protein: CASRAGGSEQYF; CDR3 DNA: TGTGCCAGCAGAGCGGGAGGGAGCGAGCAGTACTTC
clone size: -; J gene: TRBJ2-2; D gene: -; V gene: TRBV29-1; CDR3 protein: CSVEGPGELFF; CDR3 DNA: TGCAGCGTTGAGGGACCCGGGGAGCTGTTTTTT
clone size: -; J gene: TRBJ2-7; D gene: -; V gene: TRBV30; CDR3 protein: CAWSDDSYEQYF; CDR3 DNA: TGTGCCTGGAGTGACGACAGCTACGAGCAGTACTTC
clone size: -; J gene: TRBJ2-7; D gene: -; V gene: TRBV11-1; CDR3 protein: CASSFLASSYEQYF; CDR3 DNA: TGTGCCAGCAGCTTCCTGGCGAGCTCCTACGAGCAGTACTTC
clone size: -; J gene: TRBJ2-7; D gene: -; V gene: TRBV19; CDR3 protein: CASGSFGTPTEQYF; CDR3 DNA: TGTGCCAGTGGAAGCTTCGGGACACCTACCGAGCAGTACTTC
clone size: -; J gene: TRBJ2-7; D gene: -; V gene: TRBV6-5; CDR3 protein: CASSYSSGSYEQYF; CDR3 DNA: TGTGCCAGCAGTTACTCTTCCGGCTCCTACGAGCAGTACTTC
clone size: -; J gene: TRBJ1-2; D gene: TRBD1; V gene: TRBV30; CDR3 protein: CAWSRARTGDGYTF; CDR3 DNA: TGTGCCTGGAGTAGGGCTAGGACAGGGGATGGCTACACCTTC
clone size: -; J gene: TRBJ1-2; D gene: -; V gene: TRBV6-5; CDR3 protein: CASNGGGNYGYTF; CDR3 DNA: TGTGCCAGCAACGGGGGGGGCAACTATGGCTACACCTTC
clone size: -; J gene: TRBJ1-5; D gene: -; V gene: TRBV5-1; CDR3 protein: CASSLDGFNQPQHF; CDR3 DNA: TGCGCCAGCAGTCTCGACGGTTTCAATCAGCCCCAGCATTTT
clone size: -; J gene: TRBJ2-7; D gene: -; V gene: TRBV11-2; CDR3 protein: CASSLWDEQYF; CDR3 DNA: TGTGCCAGCAGCTTATGGGACGAGCAGTACTTC
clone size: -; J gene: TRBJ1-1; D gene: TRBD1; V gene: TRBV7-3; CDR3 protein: CASSPGTGGSEAFF; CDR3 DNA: TGTGCCAGCAGCCCGGGGACAGGGGGCTCTGAAGCTTTCTTT
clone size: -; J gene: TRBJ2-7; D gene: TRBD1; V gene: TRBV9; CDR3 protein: CASSVGGQGTYEQYF; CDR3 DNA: TGTGCCAGCAGCGTAGGGGGACAGGGAACCTACGAGCAGTACTTC
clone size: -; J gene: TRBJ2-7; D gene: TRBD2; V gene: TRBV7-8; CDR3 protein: CASSASSGRADEQYF; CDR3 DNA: TGTGCCAGCAGCGCCTCTAGCGGGAGGGCCGACGAGCAGTACTTC
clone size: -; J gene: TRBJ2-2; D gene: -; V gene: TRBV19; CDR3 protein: CASSPVRDFNTGELFF; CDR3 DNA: TGTGCCAGTAGTCCCGTCCGGGACTTTAACACCGGGGAGCTGTTTTTT
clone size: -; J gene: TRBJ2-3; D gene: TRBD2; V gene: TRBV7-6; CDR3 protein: CASSHGTSQDTQYF; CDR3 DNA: TGTGCCAGCAGCCATGGGACTAGCCAAGATACGCAGTATTTT
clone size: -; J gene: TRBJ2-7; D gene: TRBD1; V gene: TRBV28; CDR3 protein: CATQNGGQHGNEQYF; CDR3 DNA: TGTGCCACGCAAAATGGGGGACAGCATGGTAACGAGCAGTACTTC
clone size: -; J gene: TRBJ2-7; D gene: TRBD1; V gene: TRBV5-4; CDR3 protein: CASSQGQDLVYEQYF; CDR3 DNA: TGTGCCAGCAGCCAAGGACAGGACCTGGTATACGAGCAGTACTTC
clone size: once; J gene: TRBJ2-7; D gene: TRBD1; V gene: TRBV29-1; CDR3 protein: CSVGTDYEQYF; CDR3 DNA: TGCAGCGTAGGGACAGACTACGAGCAGTACTTC
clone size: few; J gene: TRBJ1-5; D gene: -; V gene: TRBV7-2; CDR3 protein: CASSLGPDYQPQHF; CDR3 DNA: TGTGCCAGCAGCTTAGGGCCTGACTATCAGCCCCAGCATTTT
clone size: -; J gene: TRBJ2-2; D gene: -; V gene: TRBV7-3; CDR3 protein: CASRRTGNTGELFF; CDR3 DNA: TGTGCCAGCCGAAGAACAGGGAACACCGGGGAGCTGTTTTTT
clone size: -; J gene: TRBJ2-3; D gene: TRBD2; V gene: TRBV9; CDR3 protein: CASNDPLGGRNTDTQYF; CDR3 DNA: TGTGCCAGCAACGACCCACTCGGCGGGAGAAACACAGATACGCAGTATTTT
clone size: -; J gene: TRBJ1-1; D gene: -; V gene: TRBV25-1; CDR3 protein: CASSEFGAMDTEAFF; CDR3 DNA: TGTGCCAGCAGTGAATTCGGGGCGATGGACACTGAAGCTTTCTTT
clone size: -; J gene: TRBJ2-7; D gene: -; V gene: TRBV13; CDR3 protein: CASTGNGHSSYEQYF; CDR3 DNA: TGTGCCAGCACGGGGAATGGCCACTCCTCCTACGAGCAGTACTTC
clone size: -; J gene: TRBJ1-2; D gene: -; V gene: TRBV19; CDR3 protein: CASSIAKGGHYGYTF; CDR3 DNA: TGTGCCAGTAGTATCGCCAAGGGGGGGCACTATGGCTACACCTTC
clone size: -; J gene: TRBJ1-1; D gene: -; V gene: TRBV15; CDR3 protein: CATSKRNTEAFF; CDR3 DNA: TGTGCCACCAGCAAGAGGAACACTGAAGCTTTCTTT
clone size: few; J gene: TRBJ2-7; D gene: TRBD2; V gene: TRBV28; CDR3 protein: CASRFAREIHEQYF; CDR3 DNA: TGTGCCAGCAGGTTTGCGCGGGAGATTCACGAGCAGTACTTC
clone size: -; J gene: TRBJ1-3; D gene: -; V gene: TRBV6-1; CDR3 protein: CASSEVQTLTRNTIYF; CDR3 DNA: TGTGCCAGCAGTGAAGTTCAAACCCTGACAAGAAACACCATATATTTT
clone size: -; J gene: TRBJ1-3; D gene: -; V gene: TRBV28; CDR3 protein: CASSLHSSGNTIYF; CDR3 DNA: TGTGCCAGCAGTTTACATAGCTCTGGAAACACCATATATTTT
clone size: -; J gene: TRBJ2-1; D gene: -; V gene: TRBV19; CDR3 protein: CASSMVGGNEQFF; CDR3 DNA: TGTGCCAGTAGTATGGTAGGCGGCAATGAGCAGTTCTTC
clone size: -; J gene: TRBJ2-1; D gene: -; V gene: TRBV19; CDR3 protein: CASSIESSKLDPSYNEQFF; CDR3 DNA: TGTGCCAGTAGTATAGAGAGCTCGAAATTAGACCCCTCCTACAATGAGCAGTTCTTC
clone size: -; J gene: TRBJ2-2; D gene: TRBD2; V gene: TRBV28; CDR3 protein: CASSRGGAGTGELFF; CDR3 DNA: TGTGCCAGCTCTCGGGGGGGCGCGGGCACCGGGGAGCTGTTTTTT
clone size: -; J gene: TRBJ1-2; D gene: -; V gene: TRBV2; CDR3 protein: CASSVDSSGGYSYTF; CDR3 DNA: TGTGCCAGCAGTGTTGACAGCTCCGGCGGTTATAGCTACACCTTC
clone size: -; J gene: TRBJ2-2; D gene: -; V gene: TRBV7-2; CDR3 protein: CASSLSGNTGELFF; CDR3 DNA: TGTGCCAGCAGCCTCTCCGGGAACACCGGGGAGCTGTTTTTT
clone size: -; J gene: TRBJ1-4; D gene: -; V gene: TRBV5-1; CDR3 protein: CASQRGDTTNEKLFF; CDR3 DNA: TGCGCCAGCCAGAGGGGCGACACAACTAATGAAAAACTGTTTTTT
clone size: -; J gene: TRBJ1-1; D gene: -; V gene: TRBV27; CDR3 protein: CASSSPHLGMNTEAFF; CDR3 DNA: TGTGCCAGCAGTTCGCCTCACCTAGGGATGAACACTGAAGCTTTCTTT
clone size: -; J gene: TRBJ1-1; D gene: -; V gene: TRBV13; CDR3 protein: CASSFPGLEAFF; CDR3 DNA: TGTGCCAGCAGCTTCCCGGGCCTTGAAGCTTTCTTT
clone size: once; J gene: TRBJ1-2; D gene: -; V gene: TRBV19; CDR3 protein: CASSIRQGRNNYGYTF; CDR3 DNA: TGTGCCAGTAGTATAAGGCAGGGACGAAATAACTATGGCTACACCTTC
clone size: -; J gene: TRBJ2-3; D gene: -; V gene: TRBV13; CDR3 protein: CASSPTPAANTQYF; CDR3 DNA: TGTGCCAGCAGCCCCACCCCAGCGGCCAATACGCAGTATTTT
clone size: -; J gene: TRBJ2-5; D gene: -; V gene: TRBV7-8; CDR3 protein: CASSLAGEIETQYF; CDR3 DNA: TGTGCCAGCAGCTTAGCAGGGGAAATCGAGACCCAGTACTTC
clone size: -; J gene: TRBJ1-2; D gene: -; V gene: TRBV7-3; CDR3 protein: CASSLSQARGYTF; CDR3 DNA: TGTGCCAGCAGCTTAAGCCAGGCTCGGGGCTACACCTTC
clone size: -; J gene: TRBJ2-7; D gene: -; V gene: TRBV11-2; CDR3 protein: CASSLRPGDEQYF; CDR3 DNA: TGTGCCAGCAGCTTAAGACCGGGGGACGAGCAGTACTTC
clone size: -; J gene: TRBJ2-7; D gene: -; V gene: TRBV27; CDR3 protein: CASSLFGGSYEQYF; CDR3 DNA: TGTGCCAGCAGTTTATTTGGCGGATCCTACGAGCAGTACTTC
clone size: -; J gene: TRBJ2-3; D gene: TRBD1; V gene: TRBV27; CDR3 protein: CASRLRQGSTDTQYF; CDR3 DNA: TGTGCCAGCAGACTCCGACAGGGGAGCACAGATACGCAGTATTTT
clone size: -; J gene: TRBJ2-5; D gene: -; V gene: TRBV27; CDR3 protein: CASSPRGSRDPQYF; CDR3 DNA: TGTGCCAGCAGTCCTAGAGGGAGCAGGGACCCCCAGTACTTC
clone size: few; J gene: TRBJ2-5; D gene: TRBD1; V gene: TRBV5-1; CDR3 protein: CASSRDRQETQYF; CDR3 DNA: TGCGCCAGCAGCCGGGACAGACAAGAGACCCAGTACTTC
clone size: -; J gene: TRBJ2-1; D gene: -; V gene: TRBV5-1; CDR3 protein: CASSLAQGGEQFF; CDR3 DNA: TGCGCCAGCAGCTTGGCGCAGGGAGGCGAGCAGTTCTTC
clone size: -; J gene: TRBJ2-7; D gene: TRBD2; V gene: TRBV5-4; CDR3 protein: CASRVSGSPPSEQYF; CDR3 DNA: TGTGCCAGCAGAGTTAGCGGGAGTCCTCCGTCTGAGCAGTACTTC
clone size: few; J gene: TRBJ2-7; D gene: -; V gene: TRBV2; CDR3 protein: CASTTLYEQYF; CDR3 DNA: TGTGCCAGCACCACCCTATACGAGCAGTACTTC
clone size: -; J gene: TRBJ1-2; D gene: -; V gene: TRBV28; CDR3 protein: CASGGGPYGYTF; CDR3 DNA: TGTGCCAGCGGTGGGGGCCCTTATGGCTACACCTTC
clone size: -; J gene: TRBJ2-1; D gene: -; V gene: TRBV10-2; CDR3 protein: CASSSATYNEQFF; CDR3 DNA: TGCGCCAGCAGTAGCGCAACCTACAATGAGCAGTTCTTC
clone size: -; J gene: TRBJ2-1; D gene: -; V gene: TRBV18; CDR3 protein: CASSPPNEPTEQFF; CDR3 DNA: TGTGCCAGCTCACCACCGAACGAACCCACTGAGCAGTTCTTC
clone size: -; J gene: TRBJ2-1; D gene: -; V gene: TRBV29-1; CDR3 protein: CSLNPGSYNEQFF; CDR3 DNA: TGCAGCCTAAACCCTGGCTCCTACAATGAGCAGTTCTTC
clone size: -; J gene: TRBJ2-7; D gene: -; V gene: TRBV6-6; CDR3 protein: CASSKGSVSEQYF; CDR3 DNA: TGTGCCAGCAGCAAAGGGAGCGTATCCGAGCAGTACTTC
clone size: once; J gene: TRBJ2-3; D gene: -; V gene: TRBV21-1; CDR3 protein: CASSKLAGVRDTQYF; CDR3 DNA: TGTGCCAGCAGCAAATTGGCGGGAGTGAGGGATACGCAGTATTTT
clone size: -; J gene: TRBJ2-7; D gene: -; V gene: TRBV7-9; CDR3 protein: CASSFGPSYEQYF; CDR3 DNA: TGTGCCAGCAGCTTTGGTCCCTCCTACGAGCAGTACTTC